Listed below are T cell receptor beta chains from one sample, sequenced in a study of vaccination and CD4 T cells after COVID-19. TCRdb reprocessed the PCR reads with MiXCR, giving one entry per CDR3 protein. The data contain fewer than 15,000 distinct CDR3 sequences, around 60% of them singletons. No antigens are known for them. The sample consisted of cultured CD4+ T cells from blood, taken after SARS-CoV-2 vaccination. The source is a human donor with COVID-19. Both conserved end residues are part of each CDR3. Size values are once, few and many counts, or a class for expanded clones, and some rows have none.

CDR3aa	abundance	v_gene	j_gene
CASSWDGTGYLGTEAFF	-	TRBV12-3/TRBV12-4	TRBJ1-1
CASSYSRSTEAFF	-	TRBV6-2/TRBV6-3	TRBJ1-1
CGSSPPLATGELFF	-	TRBV7-3	TRBJ2-2
CSADGDPDEQFF	-	TRBV20-1	TRBJ2-1
CASDNRASDYEQYF	-	TRBV27	TRBJ2-7
CASSHWGETQYF	few	TRBV19	TRBJ2-5
CSARASPGRNSPLHF	few	TRBV20-1	TRBJ1-6
CASSLTPGQFSSTDTQYF	-	TRBV27	TRBJ2-3
CASSFGGSAYEQYF	-	TRBV5-1	TRBJ2-7
CSAKVGDQPQHF	once	TRBV20-1	TRBJ1-5
CASSPSLGTYEQYF	-	TRBV21-1	TRBJ2-7
CASSFQPTVNTEAFF	-	TRBV7-9	TRBJ1-1
CSARGGSGGTVTDTQYF	-	TRBV20-1	TRBJ2-3
CAVNQMGGPRQPQHF	-	TRBV28	TRBJ1-5
CASRRKGSSDTQYF	large	TRBV27	TRBJ2-3
CSGGQSAKNIQYF	large	TRBV20-1	TRBJ2-4
CSAISHIGLAGVIETQYF	-	TRBV20-1	TRBJ2-5
CASSITGGDTEAFF	-	TRBV7-6	TRBJ1-1
CASSRGVSSYEQYF	-	TRBV19	TRBJ2-7
CATERVGNTGVTEAFF	-	TRBV6-1	TRBJ1-1
CASSFEKGIQYF	once	TRBV5-1	TRBJ2-4
CSATPRRGVTDTEAFF	-	TRBV20-1	TRBJ1-1
CASRGGTGVETQYF	-	TRBV6-1	TRBJ2-5
CASSQGLAGGYETQYF	-	TRBV27	TRBJ2-5
CSASRSVGGQETQYF	-	TRBV20-1	TRBJ2-5
CASSFRGRPYNEQFF	-	TRBV12-1	TRBJ2-1
CASSVSVGTYEQYF	-	TRBV27	TRBJ2-7
CASRADREARQPQHF	-	TRBV6-2/TRBV6-3	TRBJ1-5
CASSSREIGYTF	-	TRBV6-5	TRBJ1-2